Reported below is one TCR beta chain. PCR was performed using 60 Vbeta and 13 Jbeta primers. Assay: immunoSEQ multiplex PCR; the TCRdb copy retains only in-frame clones and omits some. This sample has around 190,000 clones, with 84% found just once. Germline assignment: CDR1 SGHTA and CDR2 FQGTGA. The CDR3 consists of 16 residues. V shed 5 bases, J shed 3 bases, and the junction held 10 bases outside the gene matches. The source of the sample is a study of cytomegalovirus exposure and HLA in healthy donors. This TCR came from a girl aged 2 to 9 in good health and CMV-seropositive. V usage is TRBV7-3 and J usage is TRBJ1-1; 9 nucleotides align to TRBD1. The sequenced material came from PBMCs. The CDR3 protein is CASSPTPTGGDTEAFF. CDR3 nucleotides: TGTGCCAGCAGCCCCACCCCGACAGGGGGGGACACTGAAGCTTTCTTT.